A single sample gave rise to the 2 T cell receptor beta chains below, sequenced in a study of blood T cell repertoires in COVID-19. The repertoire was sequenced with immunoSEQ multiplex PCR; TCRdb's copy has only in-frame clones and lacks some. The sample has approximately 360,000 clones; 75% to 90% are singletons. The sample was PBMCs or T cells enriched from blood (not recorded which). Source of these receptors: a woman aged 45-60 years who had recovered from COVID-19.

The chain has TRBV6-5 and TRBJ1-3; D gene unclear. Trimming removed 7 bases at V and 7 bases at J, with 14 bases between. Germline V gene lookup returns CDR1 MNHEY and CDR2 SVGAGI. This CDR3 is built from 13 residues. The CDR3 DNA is TGTGCCAGCAAAATGCCTCGGTTGAACACCATATATTTT. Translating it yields CASKMPRLNTIYF.

For the CDR3, the DNA is TGTGCCAGCAGCCTACAGACAGGCTACGAGCAGTACTTC. It translates to CASSLQTGYEQYF. The V gene is TRBV11-3, the J gene TRBJ2-7, with TRBD1 as a possible D gene (6 bases). Trimming stripped 5 bases from V and 3 bases from J, with 11 bases between. Germline assignment: CDR1 SGHNT and CDR2 YENEEA. The CDR3 has 13 residues.